The rows below give T cell receptor beta chains drawn from one sample of a study of early T cells in non-severe SARS-CoV-2 infection. TCRdb reanalysed the 5' RACE reads using MiXCR and keeps one entry per CDR3 protein. This table holds roughly 80,000 distinct CDR3 sequences, 9% to 10% found once. Sequencing was carried out using whole blood. All receptors come from an adult who was a healthcare worker with PCR-confirmed SARS-CoV-2 infection or an uninfected control (not recorded which). Both conserved end residues are part of each CDR3. The D gene is left open where the match is weak. Some rows have no size entry. The others give once, few or many, or a class for an expanded clone.

clone_size: -; v_call: TRBV29-1; j_call: TRBJ2-2; d_call: -; cdr3_aa: CSVRAGELFF; cdr3_nt: TGCAGCGTCAGAGCCGGGGAGCTGTTTTTT
clone_size: many; v_call: TRBV7-2; j_call: TRBJ2-2; d_call: TRBD2; cdr3_aa: CASSPGWERDTGELFF; cdr3_nt: TGTGCCAGCAGCCCGGGATGGGAGCGGGATACCGGGGAGCTGTTTTTT
clone_size: many; v_call: TRBV25-1; j_call: TRBJ1-4; d_call: -; cdr3_aa: CASSFGVELFF; cdr3_nt: TGTGCCAGCAGCTTCGGCGTAGAGCTGTTTTTT
clone_size: many; v_call: TRBV7-2; j_call: TRBJ2-7; d_call: TRBD2; cdr3_aa: CASSYLAGPTRWSF; cdr3_nt: TGTGCCAGCAGCTACCTAGCGGGACCTACCCGGTGGAGCTTC
clone_size: -; v_call: TRBV20-1; j_call: TRBJ2-7; d_call: -; cdr3_aa: CSARPGRSALRFGQYF; cdr3_nt: TGCAGTGCTAGACCGGGGCGGAGCGCCCTACGTTTCGGGCAGTACTTC
clone_size: few; v_call: TRBV20-1; j_call: TRBJ2-7; d_call: -; cdr3_aa: CSAPNRWWGDEQYF; cdr3_nt: TGCAGTGCTCCTAACCGGTGGTGGGGCGACGAGCAGTACTTC
clone_size: -; v_call: TRBV3-1; j_call: TRBJ2-7; d_call: -; cdr3_aa: CASSQGLDLGEQYF; cdr3_nt: TGTGCCAGCAGCCAAGGACTAGACCTAGGCGAGCAGTACTTC
clone_size: few; v_call: TRBV21-1; j_call: TRBJ2-1; d_call: -; cdr3_aa: CASSKGESKVSQFF; cdr3_nt: TGTGCCAGCAGCAAAGGCGAGTCAAAGGTCAGCCAGTTCTTC
clone_size: many; v_call: TRBV7-2; j_call: TRBJ2-3; d_call: -; cdr3_aa: CASSSDVGSDTQYF; cdr3_nt: TGTGCCAGCAGCTCGGACGTAGGCTCAGATACGCAGTATTTT
clone_size: -; v_call: TRBV20-1; j_call: TRBJ2-2; d_call: -; cdr3_aa: CSASTVGGTGELFF; cdr3_nt: TGCAGTGCTAGCACAGTTGGGGGCACCGGGGAGCTGTTTTTT
clone_size: few; v_call: TRBV5-6; j_call: TRBJ2-3; d_call: -; cdr3_aa: CASSFSGRNTDTQYF; cdr3_nt: TGTGCCAGCAGCTTCTCTGGGCGGAACACAGATACGCAGTATTTT
clone_size: few; v_call: TRBV24-1; j_call: TRBJ2-1; d_call: TRBD1; cdr3_aa: CATSDFGTRDSEQFF; cdr3_nt: TGTGCCACCAGTGATTTCGGAACCCGGGACAGTGAGCAGTTCTTC
clone_size: many; v_call: TRBV3-1; j_call: TRBJ2-7; d_call: -; cdr3_aa: CASSQVHEQYF; cdr3_nt: TGTGCCAGCAGCCAAGTTCACGAGCAGTACTTC
clone_size: -; v_call: TRBV6-4; j_call: TRBJ2-2; d_call: -; cdr3_aa: CASSDKDTGELFF; cdr3_nt: TGTGCCAGCAGTGACAAGGACACCGGGGAGCTGTTTTTT
clone_size: many; v_call: TRBV20-1; j_call: TRBJ2-3; d_call: TRBD2; cdr3_aa: CSAFRSVGLAGETSTDTQYF; cdr3_nt: TGCAGTGCTTTCCGTTCCGTAGGACTAGCGGGAGAAACCAGCACAGATACGCAGTATTTT
clone_size: -; v_call: TRBV9; j_call: TRBJ1-1; d_call: -; cdr3_aa: CASSGDQNTEAFF; cdr3_nt: TGTGCCAGCAGCGGGGACCAGAACACTGAAGCTTTCTTT
clone_size: many; v_call: TRBV15; j_call: TRBJ2-1; d_call: -; cdr3_aa: CATSRDLTNNEQFF; cdr3_nt: TGTGCCACCAGCAGAGATTTGACGAATAATGAGCAGTTCTTC
clone_size: many; v_call: TRBV27; j_call: TRBJ2-7; d_call: TRBD1; cdr3_aa: CASRLNPGTGFGEQYF; cdr3_nt: TGTGCCAGCAGGCTCAACCCCGGGACAGGTTTTGGGGAGCAGTACTTC
clone_size: many; v_call: TRBV4-1; j_call: TRBJ1-1; d_call: -; cdr3_aa: CASSRTNLRNTEAFF; cdr3_nt: TGCGCCAGCAGCCGGACGAACCTTAGGAACACTGAAGCCTTCTTT
clone_size: many; v_call: TRBV5-1; j_call: TRBJ1-1; d_call: -; cdr3_aa: CATAPGGSSNTEAFF; cdr3_nt: TGCGCCACCGCCCCGGGGGGCTCCTCGAACACTGAAGCTTTCTTT
clone_size: many; v_call: TRBV5-6; j_call: TRBJ2-3; d_call: TRBD2; cdr3_aa: CASSLGLAGPPSTDTQYF; cdr3_nt: TGTGCCAGCAGCTTGGGGCTAGCGGGACCTCCTAGCACAGATACGCAGTATTTT
clone_size: many; v_call: TRBV11-2; j_call: TRBJ2-7; d_call: -; cdr3_aa: CASSLESAFRSYEQYF; cdr3_nt: TGTGCCAGCAGCTTAGAATCAGCGTTTCGCTCCTACGAGCAGTACTTC
clone_size: -; v_call: TRBV12-3/TRBV12-4; j_call: TRBJ1-4; d_call: -; cdr3_aa: CASRLAGDEKLFF; cdr3_nt: TGTGCCAGCAGGCTGGCAGGTGATGAAAAACTGTTTTTT
clone_size: few; v_call: TRBV14; j_call: TRBJ2-3; d_call: TRBD1; cdr3_aa: CASSQRTGSTDTQYF; cdr3_nt: TGTGCCAGCAGCCAACGGACAGGGAGCACAGATACGCAGTATTTT
clone_size: -; v_call: TRBV20-1; j_call: TRBJ1-2; d_call: -; cdr3_aa: CSARANRRDVAYGYTF; cdr3_nt: TGCAGTGCTAGAGCAAACCGGCGGGATGTAGCCTATGGCTACACCTTC
clone_size: few; v_call: TRBV2; j_call: TRBJ2-2; d_call: -; cdr3_aa: CASIEAAGNTGELFF; cdr3_nt: TGTGCCAGCATTGAGGCGGCGGGAAACACCGGGGAGCTGTTTTTT
clone_size: many; v_call: TRBV5-6; j_call: TRBJ1-1; d_call: -; cdr3_aa: CASSFSPGSHTEAFF; cdr3_nt: TGTGCCAGCAGCTTTTCGCCAGGGAGCCACACTGAAGCTTTCTTT
clone_size: -; v_call: TRBV24-1; j_call: TRBJ2-3; d_call: -; cdr3_aa: CATSPYETDTQYF; cdr3_nt: TGTGCCACCAGCCCTTATGAGACAGATACGCAGTATTTT
clone_size: few; v_call: TRBV9; j_call: TRBJ1-2; d_call: -; cdr3_aa: CASSGRYGYTF; cdr3_nt: TGTGCCAGCAGCGGACGCTATGGCTACACCTTC
clone_size: -; v_call: TRBV7-3; j_call: TRBJ2-2; d_call: -; cdr3_aa: CASGVFNTGELFF; cdr3_nt: TGTGCCAGCGGTGTTTTTAACACCGGGGAGCTGTTTTTT
clone_size: -; v_call: TRBV3-1; j_call: TRBJ2-7; d_call: -; cdr3_aa: CASSQWGNLDEQYF; cdr3_nt: TGTGCCAGCAGCCAATGGGGTAACCTCGACGAGCAGTACTTC
clone_size: few; v_call: TRBV20-1; j_call: TRBJ2-5; d_call: -; cdr3_aa: CSASELVPQETQYF; cdr3_nt: TGCAGTGCTAGTGAGCTAGTCCCCCAAGAGACCCAGTACTTC
clone_size: few; v_call: TRBV28; j_call: TRBJ2-7; d_call: -; cdr3_aa: CASRIDSSYEQYF; cdr3_nt: TGTGCCAGCAGAATAGACAGCTCCTACGAGCAGTACTTC
clone_size: -; v_call: TRBV30; j_call: TRBJ2-1; d_call: TRBD2; cdr3_aa: CAWRGGSGRSEQFF; cdr3_nt: TGTGCCTGGAGGGGAGGTAGCGGGAGGTCTGAGCAGTTCTTC
clone_size: many; v_call: TRBV3-1; j_call: TRBJ1-5; d_call: -; cdr3_aa: CASSQGVYGQPQHF; cdr3_nt: TGTGCCAGCAGCCAGGGGGTTTACGGTCAGCCCCAGCATTTT
clone_size: -; v_call: TRBV5-1; j_call: TRBJ1-6; d_call: TRBD1; cdr3_aa: CASSPGTGDNSPLHF; cdr3_nt: TGCGCCAGCAGCCCCGGGACAGGGGATAATTCACCCCTCCACTTT
clone_size: many; v_call: TRBV27; j_call: TRBJ1-3; d_call: -; cdr3_aa: CASSSLARSGNTIYF; cdr3_nt: TGTGCCAGCAGTTCCCTCGCTCGCTCTGGAAACACCATATATTTT
clone_size: many; v_call: TRBV6-4; j_call: TRBJ2-2; d_call: -; cdr3_aa: CASSDSQQGNTGELFF; cdr3_nt: TGTGCCAGCAGTGACTCCCAACAGGGGAACACCGGGGAGCTGTTTTTT
clone_size: many; v_call: TRBV11-3; j_call: TRBJ2-1; d_call: TRBD2; cdr3_aa: CASSLGLAGGNEQFF; cdr3_nt: TGTGCCAGCAGCTTAGGACTAGCGGGAGGCAATGAGCAGTTCTTC
clone_size: few; v_call: TRBV5-4; j_call: TRBJ2-2; d_call: TRBD1; cdr3_aa: CASSPGQVNTGELFF; cdr3_nt: TGTGCCAGCAGCCCAGGACAGGTTAACACCGGGGAGCTGTTTTTT
clone_size: many; v_call: TRBV28; j_call: TRBJ1-5; d_call: -; cdr3_aa: CASSLTGSQFHQPQHF; cdr3_nt: TGTGCCAGCAGTTTAACGGGCAGCCAATTCCATCAGCCCCAGCATTTT
clone_size: -; v_call: TRBV19; j_call: TRBJ2-7; d_call: TRBD2; cdr3_aa: CASSQRDPYEQYF; cdr3_nt: TGTGCCAGTAGTCAGCGGGACCCCTACGAGCAGTACTTC
clone_size: -; v_call: TRBV10-3; j_call: TRBJ1-5; d_call: -; cdr3_aa: CTISESKGVEFNQPQHF; cdr3_nt: TGTACCATCAGTGAGTCGAAGGGCGTAGAGTTCAATCAGCCCCAGCATTTT
clone_size: many; v_call: TRBV9; j_call: TRBJ2-3; d_call: -; cdr3_aa: CASSVGGASTDTQYF; cdr3_nt: TGTGCCAGCAGCGTAGGGGGAGCCAGCACAGATACGCAGTATTTT
clone_size: few; v_call: TRBV6-6; j_call: TRBJ2-7; d_call: TRBD2; cdr3_aa: CASSFTSRTSGYEQYF; cdr3_nt: TGTGCCAGCAGTTTTACCTCAAGGACTAGCGGTTACGAGCAGTACTTC
clone_size: few; v_call: TRBV2; j_call: TRBJ2-1; d_call: -; cdr3_aa: CASSEWDTYQNEQFF; cdr3_nt: TGTGCCAGCAGTGAATGGGACACCTACCAAAATGAGCAGTTCTTC
clone_size: -; v_call: TRBV24-1; j_call: TRBJ2-2; d_call: -; cdr3_aa: CATSGTENTGELFF; cdr3_nt: TGTGCCACCTCCGGGACTGAGAACACCGGGGAGCTGTTTTTT
clone_size: many; v_call: TRBV7-9; j_call: TRBJ2-7; d_call: -; cdr3_aa: CASSLASSWGYEQYF; cdr3_nt: TGTGCCAGCAGCTTAGCCTCATCTTGGGGCTACGAGCAGTACTTC
clone_size: many; v_call: TRBV20-1; j_call: TRBJ2-7; d_call: -; cdr3_aa: CSGLTAYEQYF; cdr3_nt: TGCAGTGGCCTGACAGCGTACGAGCAGTACTTC
clone_size: -; v_call: TRBV28; j_call: TRBJ1-1; d_call: -; cdr3_aa: CASSLAPAQAFF; cdr3_nt: TGTGCCAGCAGTTTGGCCCCTGCCCAAGCTTTCTTT
clone_size: many; v_call: TRBV2; j_call: TRBJ2-2; d_call: -; cdr3_aa: CASSREHTGELFF; cdr3_nt: TGTGCCAGCAGTAGGGAGCACACCGGGGAGCTGTTTTTT
clone_size: -; v_call: TRBV2; j_call: TRBJ1-1; d_call: TRBD1; cdr3_aa: CASSERQGASTEAFF; cdr3_nt: TGTGCCAGCAGTGAAAGACAGGGGGCGAGTACTGAAGCTTTCTTT
clone_size: -; v_call: TRBV6-1; j_call: TRBJ2-7; d_call: -; cdr3_aa: CAAARTEGYEQYF; cdr3_nt: TGTGCCGCCGCTCGGACCGAGGGCTACGAGCAGTACTTC
clone_size: many; v_call: TRBV27; j_call: TRBJ2-7; d_call: -; cdr3_aa: CASSLSGGPKQYF; cdr3_nt: TGTGCCAGCAGTTTATCGGGCGGGCCAAAGCAGTACTTC
clone_size: few; v_call: TRBV3-1; j_call: TRBJ2-7; d_call: -; cdr3_aa: CASSQDLDYEQYF; cdr3_nt: TGTGCCAGCAGCCAAGATCTGGACTACGAGCAGTACTTC
clone_size: -; v_call: TRBV5-6; j_call: TRBJ2-2; d_call: -; cdr3_aa: CASTISYTGELFF; cdr3_nt: TGTGCCAGCACCATCAGCTACACCGGGGAGCTGTTTTTT
clone_size: many; v_call: TRBV2; j_call: TRBJ2-1; d_call: -; cdr3_aa: CASGWRRDEQFF; cdr3_nt: TGTGCCAGCGGATGGAGGCGGGATGAGCAGTTCTTC
clone_size: -; v_call: TRBV28; j_call: TRBJ1-2; d_call: -; cdr3_aa: CASSPPPAGPRGYTF; cdr3_nt: TGTGCCAGCAGTCCCCCCCCGGCAGGTCCGAGGGGCTACACCTTC
clone_size: -; v_call: TRBV5-1; j_call: TRBJ1-5; d_call: -; cdr3_aa: CASSLAGQSNQPQHF; cdr3_nt: TGCGCCAGCAGCTTGGCCGGTCAGAGCAATCAGCCCCAGCATTTT